The 7 T cell receptor beta chains below were found in one sample sequenced in a study of human T cells and chemical hapten exposure. TCRdb ran MiXCR on the RACE reads and lists one entry per CDR3 protein. The sample carries about 41,000 distinct CDR3 sequences, roughly 4.2% recorded once. The time point was: healthy volunteer bleed at 2 weeks. The authors extracted total RNA from unfractionated whole blood. The sample consisted of whole blood. The source is a human donor in good health. Some clones in this sample may be carry-over from other donors' samples.

In this sample, this clonotype turned up many times. The chain has TRBV28 and TRBJ1-5; D might be TRBD1 (6 bases). The V end was cut by 5 bases, the J end by 7 bases, with 18 bases between. CDR1 and CDR2 from the germline V gene are MDHEN and SYDVKM. This CDR3 spans 15 amino acids. The CDR3 sequence is CASSPRTVTAQPQHF. CDR3 DNA: TGTGCCAGCAGTCCAAGGACAGTCACGGCACAGCCCCAGCATTTT.

This clonotype was seen only a few times. The J gene is TRBJ2-7, the V gene TRBV10-3, with 7 bases aligning to TRBD1. Germline trimming cut 0 bases from V and 4 bases from J; bases unmatched to any gene: 3. CDR3 length: 14 residues. Germline assignment: CDR1 ENHRY and CDR2 SYGVKD. CDR3 sequence reads: CAISESGDSYEQYF. CDR3 sequence (DNA): TGTGCCATCAGTGAGTCGGGGGACAGTTACGAGCAGTACTTC.

This clonotype has more than one count but fewer than ten. CDR3 loop: CASSPRGTYNEQFF. CDR3 in DNA: TGTGCCAGCAGCCCCCGGGGTACCTACAATGAGCAGTTCTTC. V and J are TRBV7-9 and TRBJ2-1; D might be TRBD2 (5 bases). This CDR3 has 14 residues. The germline V gene has CDR1 SEHNR and CDR2 FQNEAQ (reference sequence). Trimming removed 5 bases from V and 2 bases from J, with 10 bases in between.

This clonotype has a count of ten or more. The rearrangement joins TRBV3-1 to TRBJ2-7; D may be TRBD2 (6 bases). CDR1 LGHDT and CDR2 YNNKEL come from the germline V gene (reference sequence). There are 12 residues in the CDR3. V shed 3 bases and J shed 6 bases, with 9 bases lying between them. In DNA form, the CDR3 reads TGTGCCAGCAGCCAGGCTAGCGCCGAGCAGTACTTC. This codes for CASSQASAEQYF.

This clonotype was counted ten times or more. The V gene is TRBV7-2, the J gene TRBJ1-1; unclear D gene. Germline lookup yields CDR1 SGHTA and CDR2 FQGNSA. This CDR3 is 15 amino acids long. Trimming pared 3 bases from V and 0 bases from J, leaving 11 bases between. The CDR3 loop is CASSFAARMNTEAFF. CDR3 in DNA: TGTGCCAGCAGCTTTGCGGCCAGAATGAACACTGAAGCTTTCTTT. Combining the CDR3 with reference TRBV7-2 and TRBJ1-1 gives the whole variable domain GAGVSQSPSNKVTEKGKDVELRCDPISGHTALYWYRQSLGQGLEFLIYFQGNSAPDKSGLPSDRFSAERTGGSVSTLTIQRTQQEDSAVYLCASSFAARMNTEAFFGQGTRLTVV.

This clonotype was found many times. The chain carries TRBV6-5 and TRBJ2-3; 9 bases align to TRBD2. This CDR3 is 15 amino acids long. V trimming: 2 bases; J trimming: 8 bases; junction bases outside the gene matches: 8. Germline CDR1 MNHEY, CDR2 SVGAGI. CDR3 bases: TGTGCCAGCAGTTACGGCGGGAGGGGCCCAGGTACGCAGTATTTT. Translated: CASSYGGRGPGTQYF.

The chain couples TRBV7-2 to TRBJ1-1; D unresolved. Germline CDR1 reads SGHTA; CDR2 reads FQGNSA. The CDR3 contains 15 residues. Trimming pared 1 base from V and 1 base from J, leaving 10 bases between. The CDR3 coding sequence is TGTGCCAGCAGCTTAGTCGCGACGGGGAACACTGAAGCTTTCTTT. It yields the protein CASSLVATGNTEAFF.